Presented here are 22 T cell receptor beta chains from one specimen sequenced in a study of blood T cells in healthy people across ages. Then a second PCR, running about 6 to 12 cycles, was carried out with a sample-barcoded 5' primer and a J-beta primer mix. TCRdb used MiXCR to reprocess the 5' RACE reads, holding one entry per CDR3 protein. The sample consists of about 770,000 distinct CDR3 sequences, under 45% of them appearing once. The sequenced sample was blood. These TCRs come from a man aged 55 to 70 in good health.

The table lists this clonotype with a few counts. The chain has TRBV10-3 and TRBJ2-5; D is undetermined. The CDR3 spans 15 residues. Germline V CDR1 and CDR2: ENHRY, SYGVKD. V lost 2 bases to trimming and J lost 4 bases, with 14 bases between them. The CDR3 loop reads CAISEAVRRAETQYF. The CDR3 DNA follows: TGTGCCATCAGTGAGGCGGTCAGGCGAGCAGAGACCCAGTACTTC.

The chain joins TRBV6-5 to TRBJ2-3, with TRBD2 identical over 12 bases. J was trimmed by 3 bases and V by 6 bases; bases with no gene match: 4. Germline V gives CDR1 MNHEY, CDR2 SVGAGI. The CDR3 extends over 15 amino acids. The CDR3 sequence: CASRPTSGGTDTQYF. The CDR3 nucleotides read TGTGCCAGCAGGCCGACTAGCGGGGGTACAGATACGCAGTATTTT.

V usage is TRBV29-1 and J usage is TRBJ2-7; D is perhaps TRBD2 (5 bases). The CDR3 has 14 amino acids. Germline V CDR1 and CDR2: SQVTM, ANQGSEA. V was trimmed by 4 bases and J by 6 bases, leaving 19 bases between them. The CDR3 sequence: CSVGFGGPDSEQYF. CDR3 nucleotide sequence: TGCAGCGTTGGTTTTGGAGGTCCAGATTCCGAGCAGTACTTC.

This clonotype was recorded a few times. The chain couples TRBV11-3 to TRBJ2-5; D gene unclear. This CDR3 is 14 amino acids long. CDR1 and CDR2 (germline): SGHNT, YENEEA. V was shortened by 0 bases and J by 3 bases, with 8 bases between the two germline ends. The DNA for the CDR3 is TGTGCCAGCAGCTTAGATCCCCAGGAAGAGACCCAGTACTTC. Residues: CASSLDPQEETQYF.

The genes are TRBV7-2 and TRBJ2-5, with a tentative D call TRBD2 (6 bases). This CDR3 has 17 amino acids. Trimming removed 0 bases at V and 7 bases at J, with 21 bases between. The germline CDR1 and CDR2 sequences are SGHTA and FQGNSA. This CDR3 reads CASSLAPLAGSFRTQYF. DNA for the CDR3: TGTGCCAGCAGCTTAGCCCCCCTCGCGGGGAGTTTCCGGACCCAGTACTTC.

The chain carries TRBV30 and TRBJ2-7, with 7 bases that match TRBD1. V gave up 5 bases and J gave up 0 bases; unmatched junction bases: 4. The CDR3 consists of 13 residues. Per the germline V gene, CDR1 is GTSNPN and CDR2 is SVGIG (reference sequence). CDR3 nucleotides: TGTGCCTGGGCAGACAGGGTCTCCTACGAGCAGTACTTC. Amino acids: CAWADRVSYEQYF.

The genes are TRBV10-3 and TRBJ2-1; 10 bases are shared with TRBD1. The V segment lost 0 bases and the J segment 6 bases; nucleotides outside the gene matches: 2. There are 15 residues in the CDR3. Looked up from germline, CDR1 is ENHRY and CDR2 is SYGVKD. Written as DNA, the CDR3 is TGTGCCATCAGTGAGTCGAGGGACAGGGGCAATGAGCAGTTCTTC. This gives the protein CAISESRDRGNEQFF.

The gene calls are TRBV19 and TRBJ1-5; possible D gene TRBD1, 6 bases. The CDR3 spans 16 residues. Trimming removed 0 bases from V and 7 bases from J, with 16 bases in between. Germline assignment: CDR1 LNHDA and CDR2 SQIVND (reference sequence). The CDR3 loop reads CASSIDHAGRGQPQHF. Here the CDR3 DNA reads TGTGCCAGTAGTATAGATCACGCAGGGAGGGGGCAGCCCCAGCATTTT.

This chain connects TRBV5-1 to TRBJ2-7; tentative D call: TRBD1 (7 bases). This CDR3 has 17 amino acids. Trimming stripped 2 bases from V and 0 bases from J, with 18 bases between. The germline CDR1 and CDR2 sequences are SGHRS and YFSETQ. CDR3 region: CASSLGGTARSSYEQYF. The CDR3 nucleotides are TGCGCCAGCAGCTTAGGCGGGACAGCCAGGAGCTCCTACGAGCAGTACTTC.

V is TRBV7-9 and J is TRBJ2-3, with 7 positions matching TRBD1. V was pared by 5 bases and J by 13 bases, with 12 bases of the junction left unmatched. The CDR3 has 13 residues. The V gene's germline CDR1 is SEHNR and CDR2 FQNEAQ (reference sequence). The CDR3 nucleotides are TGTGCCAGCAGCCCCAGAGCCACAGGGGCTGAGTATTTT. Translated, it gives CASSPRATGAEYF.

This clonotype was counted once. Possible read error: a much larger clone is one base away. The chain joins TRBV7-8 to TRBJ2-1, with D perhaps given as TRBD1 or TRBD2 (5 bases each). The germline V gene has CDR1 SGHVS and CDR2 FQNEAQ. The CDR3 sequence is 17 residues long. Between the trimmed V and J ends, which lost 5 bases and 8 bases, there was a span of 25 bases. The CDR3: CASSPIMGRGRKDEQFF. The CDR3 bases are TGTGCCAGCAGCCCGATAATGGGTCGGGGCAGAAAAGATGAGCAGTTCTTC.

Comments on this clonotype: The junction differs from germline at one of its ends, possibly a read error. The rearrangement joins TRBV7-2 to TRBJ1-4; D is undetermined. CDR1 is SGHTA and CDR2 is FQGNSA in the germline V gene. The CDR3 loop spans 18 amino acids. The chain's CDR3 is CASSLPAGFQDANERLFF. The DNA for the CDR3 is TGTGCCAGCAGCCTCCCCGCGGGATTTCAGGACGCGAATGAAAGACTGTTTTTT.

CDR3 loop: CASRFSTGNYEQYF. CDR3 DNA: TGCGCCAGCAGGTTCAGCACAGGGAACTACGAGCAGTACTTC. The rearrangement uses TRBV4-1 and TRBJ2-7, with TRBD1 as a possible D gene (6 bases). V was cut by 6 bases and J by 3 bases, with 15 bases left in between. This CDR3 comprises 14 residues. Germline V gene sequence: CDR1 MGHRA, CDR2 YSYEKL.

This clonotype has a handful of counts. CDR3 DNA sequence: TGTGCCAGCAGCTTTGCTACAGCCTACAATGAGCAGTTCTTC. Protein: CASSFATAYNEQFF. The chain combines TRBV7-2 with TRBJ2-1; D unclear. The CDR3 runs 14 residues. Trimming left V 3 bases short and J 2 bases short, with 8 bases between. Per the germline V gene, CDR1 is SGHTA and CDR2 is FQGNSA.

The chain carries TRBV6-2 or TRBV6-3 and TRBJ2-5; 8 bases line up with TRBD2. The CDR3 is 12 residues long. V lost 6 bases, J lost 5 bases, and 2 bases stayed unmatched. The germline V gene encodes CDR1 MNHEY and CDR2 SVGEGT. CDR3 amino acids: CASRPGGETQYF. CDR3 nucleotide sequence: TGTGCCAGCAGACCGGGGGGGGAGACCCAGTACTTC.

CDR3 amino acids: CASSAGTGRGYTF. CDR3 coding DNA: TGTGCCAGCAGCGCCGGGACAGGGAGAGGCTACACCTTC. The chain joins TRBV28 to TRBJ1-2; 9 bases fit TRBD1. This CDR3 contains 13 residues. Trimming at V came to 6 bases and at J to 8 bases, leaving 7 bases not matched to a gene. Germline V gene lookup returns CDR1 MDHEN and CDR2 SYDVKM.

J is TRBJ2-7 and V is TRBV4-3; 7 nucleotides align to TRBD1. The CDR3 length is 17 residues. Germline CDR1 reads LGHNA; CDR2 reads YSLEER. V gave up 1 base and J gave up 7 bases; unmatched junction bases: 16. CDR3 nucleotides: TGCGCCAGCAGCCAAGCAACCCCGGGACAGTGGGCGGGTGAGCAGTACTTC. Its protein is CASSQATPGQWAGEQYF.

This clonotype was recorded a few times. J is TRBJ2-5 and V is TRBV20-1; D is perhaps TRBD1 (5 bases). The germline V and J ends were trimmed by 3 bases and 2 bases, with 19 bases remaining between them. The CDR3 consists of 16 residues. The germline V gene has CDR1 DFQATT and CDR2 SNEGSKA (reference sequence). Written as DNA, the CDR3 is TGCAGTGCTAGGCAATGGGGCTACCAAACGCAAGAGACCCAGTACTTC. Translation gives CSARQWGYQTQETQYF.

The CDR3 is CASSVSPGLYNEQYF. CDR3 bases: TGTGCCAGCAGCGTCAGTCCGGGACTCTACAATGAGCAGTACTTC. This chain links TRBV9 with TRBJ2-1; TRBD2 might be the D (6 bases). The J call may not be correct, given that the DNA end is closer to TRBJ2-7. CDR3 length equals 15 residues. Germline CDR1 is SGDLS and CDR2 is YYNGEE.

The rearrangement links TRBV6-1 to TRBJ2-5; 7 nucleotides align to TRBD1. V lost 6 bases and J lost 11; bases outside the gene matches: 12. The CDR3 runs 13 residues. Germline V gene sequence: CDR1 MNHNS, CDR2 SASEGT. The CDR3 loop is CASSLDRVWEQYF. The CDR3 DNA follows: TGTGCCAGCAGCCTAGACAGGGTCTGGGAGCAGTACTTC.

This clonotype is a singleton in its sample. The rearrangement links TRBV6-6 to TRBJ1-3; tentatively, D is TRBD1 (5 bases). This CDR3 has 17 amino acids. With 4 bases removed from V and 0 bases from J, the gap between germline ends came to 16 bases. CDR1 is MNHNY and CDR2 is SVGAGI in the germline V gene (reference sequence). The CDR3 here is CASSSGPGITSGNTIYF. As DNA, the CDR3 is TGTGCCAGCAGTTCCGGCCCAGGGATTACCTCTGGAAACACCATATATTTT.

In the case of this clonotype: A read error may account for a junction end that differs from germline. The chain combines TRBV25-1 with TRBJ2-2; the D gene is possibly TRBD2 (7 bases). There are 16 residues in the CDR3. Germline values: CDR1 MGHDK, CDR2 SYGVNS. CDR3 sequence reads: CASSESIGAGAGELFF. CDR3 DNA: TGTGCCAGCAGTGAATCGATTGGGGCGGGGGCCGGGGAACTGTTTTTT.